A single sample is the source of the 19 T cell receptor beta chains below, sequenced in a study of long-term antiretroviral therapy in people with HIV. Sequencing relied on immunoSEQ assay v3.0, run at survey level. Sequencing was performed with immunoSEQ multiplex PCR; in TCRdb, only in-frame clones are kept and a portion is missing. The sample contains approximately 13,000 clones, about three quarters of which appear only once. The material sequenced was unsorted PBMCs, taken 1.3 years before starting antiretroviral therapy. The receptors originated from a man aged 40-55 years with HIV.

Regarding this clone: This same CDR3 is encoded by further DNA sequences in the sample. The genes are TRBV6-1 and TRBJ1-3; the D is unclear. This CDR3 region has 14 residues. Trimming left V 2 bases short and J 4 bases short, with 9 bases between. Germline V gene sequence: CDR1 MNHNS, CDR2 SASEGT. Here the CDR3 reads CASSEKGRGNTIYF. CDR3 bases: TGTGCCAGCAGTGAAAAGGGCCGGGGAAACACCATATATTTT.

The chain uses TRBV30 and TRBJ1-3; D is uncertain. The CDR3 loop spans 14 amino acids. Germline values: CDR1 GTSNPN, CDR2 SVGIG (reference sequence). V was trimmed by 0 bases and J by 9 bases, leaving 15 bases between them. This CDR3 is CAWSVGQSGGTIYF. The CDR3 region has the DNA TGTGCCTGGAGTGTAGGGCAGAGCGGAGGCACCATATATTTT.

CDR3 region: CASSIFYGNEQFF. CDR3 DNA sequence: TGTGCCAGTAGTATATTTTATGGCAATGAGCAGTTCTTC. V gene TRBV19 combines with J gene TRBJ2-1; D is undetermined. The CDR3 covers 13 residues. Deletions cut 2 bases from V and 6 bases from J, with 8 bases between. CDR1 and CDR2 from the germline V gene are LNHDA and SQIVND (reference sequence).

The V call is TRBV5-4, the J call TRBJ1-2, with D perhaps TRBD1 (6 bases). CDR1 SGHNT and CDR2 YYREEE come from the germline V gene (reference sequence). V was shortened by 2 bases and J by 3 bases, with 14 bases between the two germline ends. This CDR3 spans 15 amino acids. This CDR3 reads CASSFMAGVDYGYTF. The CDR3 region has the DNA TGTGCCAGCAGCTTCATGGCAGGGGTTGACTATGGCTACACCTTC.

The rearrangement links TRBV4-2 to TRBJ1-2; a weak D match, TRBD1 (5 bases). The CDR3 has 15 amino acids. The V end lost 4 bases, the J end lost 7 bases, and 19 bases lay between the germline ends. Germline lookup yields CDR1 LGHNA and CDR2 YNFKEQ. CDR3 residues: CASSPFRGIVGGYTF. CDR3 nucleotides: TGTGCCAGCAGCCCTTTTAGGGGTATCGTGGGTGGCTACACCTTC.

CDR3 in DNA: TGCGCCAGCAGCTTGTACGCGGGGGGTTCAACGGGTGAGCAGTTCTTC. Protein sequence: CASSLYAGGSTGEQFF. The chain employs TRBV5-1 and TRBJ2-1; 8 nucleotides match TRBD2. This CDR3 is 16 amino acids long. Germline loops: CDR1 SGHRS, CDR2 YFSETQ. V lost 1 base, J lost 9 bases, and 12 bases stayed unmatched.

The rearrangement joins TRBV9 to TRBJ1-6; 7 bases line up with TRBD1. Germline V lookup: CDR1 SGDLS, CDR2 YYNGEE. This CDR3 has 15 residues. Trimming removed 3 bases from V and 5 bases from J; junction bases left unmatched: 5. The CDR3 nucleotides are TGTGCCAGCAGCGCCTCGGGACAGCATAATTCACCCCTCCACTTT. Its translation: CASSASGQHNSPLHF.

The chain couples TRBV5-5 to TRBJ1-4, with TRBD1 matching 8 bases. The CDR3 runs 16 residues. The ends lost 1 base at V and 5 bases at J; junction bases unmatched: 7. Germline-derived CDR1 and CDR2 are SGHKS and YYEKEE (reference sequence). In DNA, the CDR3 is TGTGCCAGCAGCTTGTCCGCGGACAGGGTAAATGAAAAACTGTTTTTT. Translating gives CASSLSADRVNEKLFF.

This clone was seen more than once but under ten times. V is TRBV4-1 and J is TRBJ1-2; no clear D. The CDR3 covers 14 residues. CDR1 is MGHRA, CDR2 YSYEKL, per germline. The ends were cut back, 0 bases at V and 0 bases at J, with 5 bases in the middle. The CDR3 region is CASSQDRANYGYTF. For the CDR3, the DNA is TGCGCCAGCAGCCAAGACCGAGCTAACTATGGCTACACCTTC.

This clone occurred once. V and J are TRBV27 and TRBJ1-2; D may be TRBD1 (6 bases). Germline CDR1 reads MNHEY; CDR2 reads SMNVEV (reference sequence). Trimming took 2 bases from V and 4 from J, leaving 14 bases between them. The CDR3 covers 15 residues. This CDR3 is CASSLLPAGAYGYTF. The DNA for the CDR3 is TGTGCCAGCAGTTTACTCCCCGCAGGGGCCTATGGCTACACCTTC.

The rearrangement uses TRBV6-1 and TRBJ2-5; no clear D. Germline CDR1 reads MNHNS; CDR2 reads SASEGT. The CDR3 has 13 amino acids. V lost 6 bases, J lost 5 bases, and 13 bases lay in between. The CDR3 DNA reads TGTGCCAGCAGGTCCTTCGGTTCCGAGACCCAGTACTTC. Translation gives CASRSFGSETQYF.

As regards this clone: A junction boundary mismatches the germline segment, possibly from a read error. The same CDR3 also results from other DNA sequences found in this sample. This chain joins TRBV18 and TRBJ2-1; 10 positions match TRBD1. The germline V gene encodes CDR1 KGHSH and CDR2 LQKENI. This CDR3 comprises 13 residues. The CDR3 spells CASSEGQGYEQFF. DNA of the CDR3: TGCGCCAGCTCCGAGGGACAGGGGTATGAGCAGTTCTTC.

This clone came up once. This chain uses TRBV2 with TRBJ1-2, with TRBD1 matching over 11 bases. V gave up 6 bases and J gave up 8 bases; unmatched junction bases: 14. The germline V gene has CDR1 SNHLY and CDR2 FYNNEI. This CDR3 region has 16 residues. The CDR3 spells CASSTKQRDRGKGYTF. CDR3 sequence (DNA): TGTGCCAGCAGCACAAAGCAACGGGACAGGGGGAAAGGCTACACCTTC. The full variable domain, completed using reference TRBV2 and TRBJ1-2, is EPEVTQTPSHQVTQMGQEVILRCVPISNHLYFYWYRQILGQKVEFLVSFYNNEISEKSEIFDDQFSVERPDGSNFTLKIRSTKLEDSAMYFCASSTKQRDRGKGYTFGSGTRLTVV.

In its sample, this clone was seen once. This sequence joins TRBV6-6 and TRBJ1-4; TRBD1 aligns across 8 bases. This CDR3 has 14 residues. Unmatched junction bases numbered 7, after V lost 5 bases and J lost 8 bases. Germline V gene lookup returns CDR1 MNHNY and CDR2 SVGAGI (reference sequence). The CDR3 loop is CASSNGQGGEKLFF. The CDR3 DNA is TGTGCCAGCAGTAACGGACAGGGCGGGGAAAAACTGTTTTTT.

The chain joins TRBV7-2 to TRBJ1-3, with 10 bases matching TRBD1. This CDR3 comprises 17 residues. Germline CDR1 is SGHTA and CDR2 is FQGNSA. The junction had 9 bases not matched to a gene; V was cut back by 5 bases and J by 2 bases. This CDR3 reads CASSPIGTGVAGNTIYF. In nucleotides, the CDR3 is TGTGCCAGCAGCCCTATAGGGACAGGGGTAGCTGGAAACACCATATATTTT.

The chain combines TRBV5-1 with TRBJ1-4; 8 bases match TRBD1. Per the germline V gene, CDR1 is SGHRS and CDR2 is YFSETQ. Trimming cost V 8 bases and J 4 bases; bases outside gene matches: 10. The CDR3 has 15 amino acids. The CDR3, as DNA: TGCGCCAGACTCCGACAGGACAGGGTTAATGAAAAACTGTTTTTT. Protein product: CARLRQDRVNEKLFF.

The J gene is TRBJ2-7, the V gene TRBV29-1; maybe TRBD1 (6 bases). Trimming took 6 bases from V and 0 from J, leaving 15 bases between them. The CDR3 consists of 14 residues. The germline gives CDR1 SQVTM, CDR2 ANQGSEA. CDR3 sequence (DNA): TGCAGCGTGCAACAGGGATTTACCTCCTACGAGCAGTACTTC. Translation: CSVQQGFTSYEQYF.

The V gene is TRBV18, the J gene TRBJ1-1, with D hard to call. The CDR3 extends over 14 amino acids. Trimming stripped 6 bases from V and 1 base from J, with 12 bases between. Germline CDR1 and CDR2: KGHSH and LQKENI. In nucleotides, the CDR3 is TGTGCCAGCTCCCCGATTAAACCGAACACTGAAGCTTTCTTT. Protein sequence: CASSPIKPNTEAFF.

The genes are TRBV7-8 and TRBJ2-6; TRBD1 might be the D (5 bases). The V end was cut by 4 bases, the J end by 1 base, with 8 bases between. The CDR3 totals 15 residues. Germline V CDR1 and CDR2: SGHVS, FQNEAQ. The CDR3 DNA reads TGTGCCAGCAGCTCACAGGAGTCTGGGGCCAACGTCCTGACTTTC. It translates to CASSSQESGANVLTF.